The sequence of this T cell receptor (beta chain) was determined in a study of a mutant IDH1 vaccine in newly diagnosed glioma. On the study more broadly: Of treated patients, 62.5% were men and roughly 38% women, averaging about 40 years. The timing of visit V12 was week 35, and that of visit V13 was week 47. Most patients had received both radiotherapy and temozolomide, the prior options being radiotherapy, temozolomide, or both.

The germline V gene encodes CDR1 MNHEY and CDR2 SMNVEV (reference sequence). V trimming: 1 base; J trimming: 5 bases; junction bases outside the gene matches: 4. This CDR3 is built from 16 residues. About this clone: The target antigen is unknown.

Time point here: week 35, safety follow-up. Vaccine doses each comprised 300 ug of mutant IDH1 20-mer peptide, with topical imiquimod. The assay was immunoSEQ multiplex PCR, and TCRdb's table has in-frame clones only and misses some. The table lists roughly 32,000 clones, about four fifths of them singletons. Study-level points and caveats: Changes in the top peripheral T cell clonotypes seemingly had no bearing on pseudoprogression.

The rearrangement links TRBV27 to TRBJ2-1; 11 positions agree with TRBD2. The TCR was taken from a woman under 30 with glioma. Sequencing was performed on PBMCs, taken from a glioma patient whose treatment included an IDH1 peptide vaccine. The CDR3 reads CASSLFASGGNNEQFF. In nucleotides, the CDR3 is TGTGCCAGCAGTTTATTCGCTAGCGGGGGGAACAATGAGCAGTTCTTC.